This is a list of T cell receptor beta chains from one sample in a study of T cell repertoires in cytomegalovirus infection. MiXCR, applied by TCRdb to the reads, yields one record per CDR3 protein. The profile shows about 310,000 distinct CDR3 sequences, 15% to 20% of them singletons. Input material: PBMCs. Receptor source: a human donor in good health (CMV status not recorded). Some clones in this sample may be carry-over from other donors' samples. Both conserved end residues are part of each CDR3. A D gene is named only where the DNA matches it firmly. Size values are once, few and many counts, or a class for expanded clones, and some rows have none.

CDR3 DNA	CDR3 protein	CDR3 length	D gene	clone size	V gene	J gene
TGTGCCAGCAGCTTAGGGACTAGCGGGGGGCGGGGCACAGATACGCAGTATTTT	CASSLGTSGGRGTDTQYF	18	TRBD2	-	TRBV11-2	TRBJ2-3
TGTGCCAGCAGTAACGACAACGACCGTGAAGCTTTCTTT	CASSNDNDREAFF	13	-	few	TRBV6-2/TRBV6-3	TRBJ1-1
TGTGCCACCAGCAGAGACTTAGGTGGGGAGACCCAGTACTTC	CATSRDLGGETQYF	14	-	once	TRBV15	TRBJ2-5
TGTGCCAGCACGACGGGACTCGGCACAGAAGATACGCAGTATTTT	CASTTGLGTEDTQYF	15	-	many	TRBV28	TRBJ2-3
TGTGCCAGCAGTTTTTTCGGGGTCCCTGCTCCCGGGGACAGGGCGAACTACGAGCAGTACTTC	CASSFFGVPAPGDRANYEQYF	21	TRBD1	many	TRBV28	TRBJ2-7
TGTGCCAGCAGCTTAGTGAAGGGACAGGGCCTCCCTAACTATGGCTACACCTTC	CASSLVKGQGLPNYGYTF	18	TRBD1	many	TRBV7-8	TRBJ1-2
TGTGCCAGCAGCTTCGTTGCCGGGACCAACGTCCTGACTTTC	CASSFVAGTNVLTF	14	-	-	TRBV11-2	TRBJ2-6
TGTGCCAGCTATGATAGGCAGAACACTGAAGCTTTCTTT	CASYDRQNTEAFF	13	-	-	TRBV28	TRBJ1-1
TGCAGTGCTAGAGCGGACAGGGGATATAATTCACCCCTCCACTTT	CSARADRGYNSPLHF	15	TRBD1	-	TRBV20-1	TRBJ1-6
TGTGCCAGCAGTAGGGAGGGACAGCTCGGATACGAGCAGTACTTC	CASSREGQLGYEQYF	15	-	-	TRBV27	TRBJ2-7
TGTGCCAGCAGCCAAGTCGGGGGGGTTGAAAAACTGTTTTTT	CASSQVGGVEKLFF	14	-	many	TRBV4-2	TRBJ1-4
TGTGCCAGCAGCTTCGGGGTGAGGAATGAGCAGTTCTTC	CASSFGVRNEQFF	13	-	-	TRBV7-2	TRBJ2-1
TGTGCCAGCAGTTTAGACCGACAGGGTAATTCACCCCTCCACTTT	CASSLDRQGNSPLHF	15	TRBD1	few	TRBV27	TRBJ1-6
TGTGCCAGCAGTTTCCGGGACAGGGGTGAAAAACTGTTTTTT	CASSFRDRGEKLFF	14	TRBD1	few	TRBV27	TRBJ1-4
TGTGCCAGCAGAAGCCTCGGGACAGGGGGCAACTATGGCTACACCTTC	CASRSLGTGGNYGYTF	16	TRBD1	many	TRBV28	TRBJ1-2
TGCAGTGCTCCGAAGACGGTAGTCAATTCACCCCTCCACTTT	CSAPKTVVNSPLHF	14	-	-	TRBV20-1	TRBJ1-6
TGTGCCACCAGTGATGCCACCGGGGTGGTCTACACCTTC	CATSDATGVVYTF	13	-	many	TRBV24-1	TRBJ1-2
TGTGCCAGCAGTTTAGCCAGCCATCAGCCCCAGCATTTT	CASSLASHQPQHF	13	-	few	TRBV27	TRBJ1-5
TGTGCCAGCAGCCTTGACAGGGAAGGCTACACCTTC	CASSLDREGYTF	12	TRBD1	many	TRBV7-8	TRBJ1-2
TGTGCTAGTGGTTTGGTAGCACGGGGCACAGATACGCAGTATTTT	CASGLVARGTDTQYF	15	-	many	TRBV12-5	TRBJ2-3
TGTGCCATCAGTGAGGAGACGGAAGAGACCCAGTACTTC	CAISEETEETQYF	13	-	few	TRBV10-3	TRBJ2-5
TGTGCCATCAGCAACTCTGACAGGACTGCATTCTACGAGCAGTACTTC	CAISNSDRTAFYEQYF	16	-	-	TRBV10-3	TRBJ2-7
TGTGCCAGCAGTTTAGTAGGAGGGGACTTTAACTATTCACCCCTCCACTTT	CASSLVGGDFNYSPLHF	17	-	-	TRBV12-3/TRBV12-4	TRBJ1-6
TGTGCCAGCAGCTCACAAGCGGGGGCCTCCTACAATGAGCAGTTCTTC	CASSSQAGASYNEQFF	16	TRBD2	many	TRBV11-1	TRBJ2-1
TGTGCCAGCAGTGATGGGAGGTTCAGCAATGAGCAGTTCTTC	CASSDGRFSNEQFF	14	-	-	TRBV2	TRBJ2-1
TGTGCCAGCAGTACGACAGGGGGGGTGAACACTGAAGCTTTCTTT	CASSTTGGVNTEAFF	15	TRBD1	-	TRBV28	TRBJ1-1
TGTGCCAGCAGTCGGACAGGGCCCCAAGAGACCCAGTACTTC	CASSRTGPQETQYF	14	TRBD1	-	TRBV6-1	TRBJ2-5
TGCGCCAGCAGCGAAGGGACAGGGCCGAACCAAGAGACCCAGTACTTC	CASSEGTGPNQETQYF	16	TRBD1	few	TRBV5-1	TRBJ2-5
TGTGCCAGCAGTCACACCCGGGGGGCGCCTACTGAAGCTTTCTTT	CASSHTRGAPTEAFF	15	-	-	TRBV27	TRBJ1-1
TGTGCCAGCAGTGAAGCCGCCAGGGTCGACACCGGGGAGCTGTTTTTT	CASSEAARVDTGELFF	16	-	few	TRBV6-1	TRBJ2-2
TGTGCCAGCAGTGAGGACTACACAGATACGCAGTATTTT	CASSEDYTDTQYF	13	-	medium-sized	TRBV2	TRBJ2-3
TGTGCCAGCCGCCCTGGCGGGGGGAACACCGGGGAGCTGTTTTTT	CASRPGGGNTGELFF	15	TRBD2	-	TRBV7-8	TRBJ2-2
TGTGCCACCAGCAGAGCTGGGCCACAGAACCAGCCCCAGCATTTT	CATSRAGPQNQPQHF	15	-	-	TRBV15	TRBJ1-5
TGTGCCAGCAGCTTAGCTTCGGGGATGAGGCCTAGCGGGAACAATGAGCAGTTCTTC	CASSLASGMRPSGNNEQFF	19	TRBD2	many	TRBV7-6	TRBJ2-1
TGCAGCGTTGAAGCCCAGGAGACCCAGTACTTC	CSVEAQETQYF	11	-	-	TRBV29-1	TRBJ2-5
TGTGCCAGCAGTTACCAAGGACTAGCGGGACACACAGATACGCAGTATTTT	CASSYQGLAGHTDTQYF	17	TRBD2	many	TRBV6-5	TRBJ2-3
TGCGCCAGCAGCCAAGAGCGGAGCTTTCCCCATGAAGAACTGTTTTTT	CASSQERSFPHEELFF	16	-	-	TRBV4-1	TRBJ1-4
TGTGCCAGCAGTTTACCGTTCCAAGAGACCCAGTACTTC	CASSLPFQETQYF	13	-	-	TRBV28	TRBJ2-5
TGTGCCAGCAGAACCTATTGGACGGAACCCGACGAAGGCACTGAAGCTTTCTTT	CASRTYWTEPDEGTEAFF	18	-	many	TRBV6-2/TRBV6-3	TRBJ1-1
TGCAGTGCTAGAATTTTCTACAATGAGCAGTTCTTC	CSARIFYNEQFF	12	-	-	TRBV20-1	TRBJ2-1
TGTGCCAGCAGCTCTGGGACCCGACTAGCGGGGGGACAAGAGACCCAGTACTTC	CASSSGTRLAGGQETQYF	18	TRBD2	many	TRBV7-2	TRBJ2-5
TGTGCCAGCACCCAGGGGCCAAGCGAAAAGACCCAGTACTTC	CASTQGPSEKTQYF	14	-	few	TRBV12-3/TRBV12-4	TRBJ2-5
TGTGCCAGCAGGCCTGACAGTGGCGGGGGCAATGAGCAGTTCTTC	CASRPDSGGGNEQFF	15	TRBD2	many	TRBV27	TRBJ2-1
TGTGCCAGCAGCTCCCATGGGGGCAACTATGGCTACACCTTC	CASSSHGGNYGYTF	14	-	many	TRBV7-9	TRBJ1-2
TGTGCCAGCAGCCCCCACAGACAAGAGACCCAGTACTTC	CASSPHRQETQYF	13	-	many	TRBV7-2	TRBJ2-5
TGCGCCAGCAGCCAAGATCGGAGGGGCGTAGCTTTCTTT	CASSQDRRGVAFF	13	-	-	TRBV4-3	TRBJ1-1
TGCGCCAGCAGCTTGGGGCATTTTGCCGACAATGAGCAGTTCTTC	CASSLGHFADNEQFF	15	-	-	TRBV5-1	TRBJ2-1
TGTGCCAGCAGCGCGGATCGGGCCCTCTATGGCTACACCTTC	CASSADRALYGYTF	14	-	many	TRBV7-2	TRBJ1-2
TGTGCCAGCAGCTTATATGAAGCCGCCCGGTACGAGCAGTACTTC	CASSLYEAARYEQYF	15	-	many	TRBV7-6	TRBJ2-7
TGTGCCAGCAGCCGTAGACTAGCGAACACCGGGGAGCTGTTTTTT	CASSRRLANTGELFF	15	-	-	TRBV28	TRBJ2-2
TGTGCCAGCAGGGTCCGGATGAACACTGAAGCTTTCTTT	CASRVRMNTEAFF	13	-	-	TRBV7-9	TRBJ1-1
TGCGCCAGCAGCCAGGCCTCAGGGGGCACCTCTAACTATGGCTACACCTTC	CASSQASGGTSNYGYTF	17	TRBD1	many	TRBV4-1	TRBJ1-2
TGCGCCAGCAGTCCGACAGGGAGGAATTCACCCCTCCACTTT	CASSPTGRNSPLHF	14	TRBD1	-	TRBV4-3	TRBJ1-6
TGTGCCAGCAGCTTCTTTGATGGCTACACCTTC	CASSFFDGYTF	11	-	many	TRBV7-2	TRBJ1-2
TGCAGTGCTAGTTATGGGGGCGCTAACACTGAAGCTTTCTTT	CSASYGGANTEAFF	14	-	-	TRBV20-1	TRBJ1-1
TGTGCCAGCAAACTTACGGGACAGGGGGTATCTGGAAACACCATATATTTT	CASKLTGQGVSGNTIYF	17	TRBD1	many	TRBV28	TRBJ1-3
TGCAGTGCTAGAGATCTCAGCGGGGGGCGCCGTGTGAGAAACATTCAGTACTTC	CSARDLSGGRRVRNIQYF	18	TRBD2	-	TRBV20-1	TRBJ2-4
TGTGCCAGCTCACCCCTAACAGGGTTGGACTACAATGAGCAGTTCTTC	CASSPLTGLDYNEQFF	16	-	-	TRBV18	TRBJ2-1
TGTGCCAGCAGTCTTATAGGAGGGCCCGGCAATCAGCCCCAGCATTTT	CASSLIGGPGNQPQHF	16	-	many	TRBV2	TRBJ1-5
TGCAGCGTTCTCTCCCTAGCGGGGGGTGAAGAGACCCAGTACTTC	CSVLSLAGGEETQYF	15	TRBD2	-	TRBV29-1	TRBJ2-5